These 13 T cell receptor beta chains were all obtained from the same sample, sequenced in a study of cytomegalovirus exposure and HLA in healthy donors. Clones were sequenced by immunoSEQ multiplex PCR, and TCRdb holds only the in-frame ones, with some missing. The sample consists of 260,000 or so clones, about 92% of them appearing once. The sequencing input was PBMCs. Receptors were obtained from a woman younger than 45 in good health and CMV-seronegative.

The chain has TRBV9 and TRBJ2-7, with 7 bases identical to TRBD1. CDR3 length equals 15 residues. The germline V gene has CDR1 SGDLS and CDR2 YYNGEE. J gave up 0 bases and V 0 bases, and 3 bases lay outside the gene matches. The CDR3 bases are TGTGCCAGCAGCGTAGGAGGGACAGCCTCCTACGAGCAGTACTTC. It yields the protein CASSVGGTASYEQYF.

This chain uses TRBV15 with TRBJ1-5; D gene uncertain. CDR1 is LNHNV, CDR2 YYDKDF, per germline (reference sequence). V lost 6 bases and J 11 bases, leaving 11 bases between the germline ends. The CDR3 extends over 11 amino acids. The CDR3 nucleotides are TGTGCCACCAGTTCGGGCATCACCCAGCATTTT. The encoded protein is CATSSGITQHF. The complete variable domain, with remaining parts taken from reference TRBV15 and TRBJ1-5, reads DAMVIQNPRYQVTQFGKPVTLSCSQTLNHNVMYWYQQKSSQAPKLLFHYYDKDFNNEADTPDNFQSRRPNTSFCFLDIRSPGLGDTAMYLCATSSGITQHFGDGTRLSIL.

The sample holds a few counts of this clone. The chain uses TRBV7-9 and TRBJ2-7, with D tentatively TRBD2 (5 bases). V was shortened by 0 bases and J by 7 bases, with 16 bases between the two germline ends. This CDR3 is built from 15 residues. The germline gives CDR1 SEHNR, CDR2 FQNEAQ (reference sequence). CDR3 loop: CASSLAAGSNQEQYF. In DNA form, the CDR3 reads TGTGCCAGCAGCTTAGCGGCGGGTTCGAACCAAGAGCAGTACTTC.

The chain has TRBV4-3 and TRBJ2-5; 11 nucleotides line up with TRBD2. Germline lookup yields CDR1 LGHNA and CDR2 YSLEER. The ends lost 6 bases at V and 3 bases at J; junction bases unmatched: 6. The CDR3 extends over 15 amino acids. The chain's CDR3 is CASRQTGLAEETQYF. DNA of the CDR3: TGCGCCAGCAGACAAACGGGACTAGCGGAAGAGACCCAGTACTTC.

CDR3 in DNA: TGTGCCAGCTCACTAAACCCCGGGACCGAGAACTATGGCTACACCTTC. Residues: CASSLNPGTENYGYTF. J is TRBJ1-2 and V is TRBV18, with D possibly TRBD1 on 5 matching bases. V was trimmed by 4 bases and J by 2 bases, leaving 17 bases between them. Germline V gene sequence: CDR1 KGHSH, CDR2 LQKENI. CDR3 size: 16 residues.

The rearrangement joins TRBV27 to TRBJ2-1; 9 nucleotides line up with TRBD2. Germline V lookup: CDR1 MNHEY, CDR2 SMNVEV (reference sequence). The CDR3 extends over 13 amino acids. J was trimmed by 11 bases and V by 5 bases; bases with no gene match: 7. CDR3 DNA: TGTGCCAGCAGTGCGGGAGGGCCTCGTCAGCAGTTCTTC. Amino acids: CASSAGGPRQQFF.

This rearrangement joins TRBV7-2 to TRBJ2-5, with 9 bases lining up with TRBD2. The germline gives CDR1 SGHTA, CDR2 FQGNSA. Unmatched junction bases numbered 6, after V lost 2 bases and J lost 5 bases. This CDR3 comprises 15 residues. This chain's CDR3 is CASSLPREGSETQYF. The CDR3 coding sequence is TGTGCCAGCAGCTTACCGCGGGAGGGCTCGGAGACCCAGTACTTC.

This clone was seen a single time. The chain uses TRBV5-1 and TRBJ1-4; D gene unclear. This CDR3 spans 16 amino acids. Germline V gene data show CDR1 as SGHRS and CDR2 as YFSETQ. Between the trimmed V and J ends, which lost 5 bases and 8 bases, there was a span of 22 bases. The CDR3 loop is CASRGKGIIDGEKLFF. CDR3 sequence (DNA): TGCGCCAGCAGAGGAAAGGGCATCATTGATGGGGAAAAACTGTTTTTT.

The chain employs TRBV5-1 and TRBJ1-4; no definite D call. Trimming left V 4 bases short and J 7 bases short, with 14 bases between. There are 14 residues in the CDR3. Germline CDR1 and CDR2: SGHRS and YFSETQ. The CDR3 loop is CASSVGSGSEKLFF. The CDR3, as DNA: TGCGCCAGCAGCGTTGGGTCGGGGTCTGAAAAACTGTTTTTT.

V is TRBV11-3 and J is TRBJ2-7; 8 bases line up with TRBD1. With 5 bases clipped from V and 5 bases from J, the junction kept 17 bases outside the gene matches. The CDR3 is 17 residues long. CDR1 and CDR2 (germline): SGHNT, YENEEA. The CDR3, as DNA: TGTGCCAGCAGCCCAGGGAGCCGCGGACAGGGTGTTCACGAGCAGTACTTC. The encoded protein is CASSPGSRGQGVHEQYF. The entire variable domain, with the rest obtained from reference TRBV11-3 and TRBJ2-7, is as follows: EAGVVQSPRYKIIEKKQPVAFWCNPISGHNTLYWYLQNLGQGPELLIRYENEEAVDDSQLPKDRFSAERLKGVDSTLKIQPAELGDSAVYLCASSPGSRGQGVHEQYFGPGTRLTVT.

The chain employs TRBV2 and TRBJ2-7; 9 bases match TRBD1. V lost 5 bases and J lost 4; bases outside the gene matches: 27. The CDR3 sequence is 21 residues long. Germline V gene lookup returns CDR1 SNHLY and CDR2 FYNNEI. The CDR3 protein is CASSPGPHVGTGRPGLYEQYF. The CDR3, as DNA: TGTGCCAGCAGTCCCGGACCTCATGTGGGGACAGGGAGACCGGGCCTATACGAGCAGTACTTC.

This clone appeared a single time. CDR3 nucleotides: TGTGCCAGCAGCTCCAATCAACTAGCGGGCACAGATACGCAGTATTTT. Its translation: CASSSNQLAGTDTQYF. The chain employs TRBV7-9 and TRBJ2-3; 8 nucleotides align to TRBD2. With 4 bases clipped from V and 1 base from J, the junction kept 7 bases outside the gene matches. Germline V gene lookup returns CDR1 SEHNR and CDR2 FQNEAQ (reference sequence). This CDR3 spans 16 amino acids.

The V call is TRBV5-1, the J call TRBJ2-2; 7 bases are shared with TRBD2. V shed 3 bases and J 5 bases; nucleotides not matched to a gene: 13. Per germline, CDR1 SGHRS and CDR2 YFSETQ. The CDR3 has 17 residues. The CDR3 nucleotides are TGCGCCAGCAGCTCCTCTGGGGAGGGCCTAAGAACCGGGGAGCTGTTTTTT. Residues: CASSSSGEGLRTGELFF. The complete variable domain, with remaining parts taken from reference TRBV5-1 and TRBJ2-2, reads KAGVTQTPRYLIKTRGQQVTLSCSPISGHRSVSWYQQTPGQGLQFLFEYFSETQRNKGNFPGRFSGRQFSNSRSEMNVSTLELGDSALYLCASSSSGEGLRTGELFFGEGSRLTVL.